The TCR beta chain under discussion was sequenced for a study of tumor-infiltrating lymphocytes in localized non-small cell lung cancer. The germline V gene encodes CDR1 SEHNR and CDR2 FQNEAQ (reference sequence). There are 15 residues in the CDR3. Germline trimming cut 5 bases from V and 7 bases from J; bases unmatched to any gene: 8. Produced via immunoSEQ multiplex PCR; TCRdb's table is partial and in-frame only. The data contain about 24,000 clones, around 62% of them singletons. Findings and caveats of the study: T-cell fraction did not differ between immunotypes IM1 and IM2.

This clone came up a few times. What it binds is unknown. Source material: lung tumor tissue. The clonotype originates from a human donor with non-small cell lung cancer. The chain links TRBV7-9 to TRBJ1-1; 12 bases fit TRBD1. The CDR3 loop reads CASSGTGGPGGEAFF. CDR3 coding DNA: TGTGCCAGCAGCGGGACAGGGGGCCCCGGGGGTGAAGCTTTCTTT. Full variable domain (rest looked up from reference TRBV7-9 and TRBJ1-1): DTGVSQNPRHKITKRGQNVTFRCDPISEHNRLYWYRQTLGQGPEFLTYFQNEAQLEKSRLLSDRFSAERPKGSFSTLEIQRTEQGDSAMYLCASSGTGGPGGEAFFGQGTRLTVV.